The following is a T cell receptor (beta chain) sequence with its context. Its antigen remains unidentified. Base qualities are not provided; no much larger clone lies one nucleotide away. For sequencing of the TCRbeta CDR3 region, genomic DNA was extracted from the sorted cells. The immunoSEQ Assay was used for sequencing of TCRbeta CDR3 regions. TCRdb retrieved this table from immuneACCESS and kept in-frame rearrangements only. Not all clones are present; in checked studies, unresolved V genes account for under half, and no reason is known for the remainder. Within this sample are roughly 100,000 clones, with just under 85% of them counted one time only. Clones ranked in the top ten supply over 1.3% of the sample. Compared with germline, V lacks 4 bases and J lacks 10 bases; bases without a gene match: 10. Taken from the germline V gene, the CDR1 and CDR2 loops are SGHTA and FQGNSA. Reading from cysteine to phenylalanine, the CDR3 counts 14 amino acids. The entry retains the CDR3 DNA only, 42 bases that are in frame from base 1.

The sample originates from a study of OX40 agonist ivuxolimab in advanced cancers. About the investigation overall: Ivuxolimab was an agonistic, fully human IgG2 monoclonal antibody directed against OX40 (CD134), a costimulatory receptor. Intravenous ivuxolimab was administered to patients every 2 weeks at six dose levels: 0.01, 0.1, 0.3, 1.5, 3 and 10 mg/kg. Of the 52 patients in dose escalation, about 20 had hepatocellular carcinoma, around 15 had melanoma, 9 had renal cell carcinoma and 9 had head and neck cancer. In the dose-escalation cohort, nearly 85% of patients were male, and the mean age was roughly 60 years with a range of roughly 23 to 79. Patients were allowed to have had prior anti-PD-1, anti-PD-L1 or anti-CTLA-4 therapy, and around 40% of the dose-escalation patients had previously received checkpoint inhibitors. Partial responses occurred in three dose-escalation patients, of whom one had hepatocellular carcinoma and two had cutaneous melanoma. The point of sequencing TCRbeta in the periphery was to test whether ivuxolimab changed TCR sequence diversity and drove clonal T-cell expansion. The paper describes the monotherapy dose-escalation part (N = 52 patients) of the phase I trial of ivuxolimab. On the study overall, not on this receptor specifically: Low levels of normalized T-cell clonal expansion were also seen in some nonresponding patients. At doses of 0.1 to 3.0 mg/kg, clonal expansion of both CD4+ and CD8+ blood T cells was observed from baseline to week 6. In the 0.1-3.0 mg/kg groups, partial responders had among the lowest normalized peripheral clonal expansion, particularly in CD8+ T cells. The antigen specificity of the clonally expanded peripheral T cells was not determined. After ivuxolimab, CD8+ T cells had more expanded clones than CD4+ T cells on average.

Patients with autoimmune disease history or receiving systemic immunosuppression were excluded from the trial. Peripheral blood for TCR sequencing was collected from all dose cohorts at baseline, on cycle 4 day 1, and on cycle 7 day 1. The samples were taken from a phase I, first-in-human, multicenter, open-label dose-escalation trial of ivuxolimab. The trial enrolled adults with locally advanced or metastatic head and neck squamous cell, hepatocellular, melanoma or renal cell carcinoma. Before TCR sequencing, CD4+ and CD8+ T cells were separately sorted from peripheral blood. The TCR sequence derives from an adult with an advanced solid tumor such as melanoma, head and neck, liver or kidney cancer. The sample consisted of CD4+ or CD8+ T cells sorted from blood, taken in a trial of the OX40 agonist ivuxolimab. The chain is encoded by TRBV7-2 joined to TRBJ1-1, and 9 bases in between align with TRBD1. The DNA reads TGTGCCAGCAGCTCCGTCCCGGGACAGGGTGGAGCTTTCTTT. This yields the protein CASSSVPGQGGAFF.